The sequence of this T cell receptor (beta chain) was determined in a study of T-cell memory formation after mild COVID-19. Study-level information: TCR clusters mostly belonged to single donors.

This CDR3 contains 15 residues. V was pared by 3 bases and J by 1 base, with 12 bases between. The germline V gene encodes CDR1 SNHLY and CDR2 FYNNEI. This clonotype was observed a few times. Its antigen is not identified. From the 5' RACE reads, TCRdb called clonotypes with MiXCR, one entry per CDR3 protein. The profile shows hundreds of thousands of distinct CDR3 sequences, roughly 13% of them singletons. Study-level findings and limits: Second-wave clones with a day 37 peak had unconfirmed SARS-CoV-2 specificity. Chiefly within CM and EM were the contracting CD4+ clones; CD8+ ones were within EMRA. In pre-infection memory, a portion of responding clones appeared, which suggested that cross-reactive memory joined.

Sequenced input: PBMCs or a T cell subset sorted from them (not recorded which). The receptor's source is a man between 18 and 29 years old who had mild COVID-19 (a few samples of this study predate the infection). Cell type and time point are not known. This rearrangement joins TRBV2 to TRBJ1-2, with D hard to call. CDR3: CASSDGRLINYGYTF. The DNA for the CDR3 is TGTGCCAGCAGTGATGGGCGACTAATTAACTATGGCTACACCTTC. The full variable domain, in which reference TRBV2 and TRBJ1-2 provide the parts outside the CDR3, is EPEVTQTPSHQVTQMGQEVILRCVPISNHLYFYWYRQILGQKVEFLVSFYNNEISEKSEIFDDQFSVERPDGSNFTLKIRSTKLEDSAMYFCASSDGRLINYGYTFGSGTRLTVV.